These T cell receptor beta chains were read from a single sample in a study of cytomegalovirus exposure and HLA in healthy donors. Using immunoSEQ multiplex PCR, the repertoire was profiled, and TCRdb retains in-frame clones only, with some absent. This sample's clone table lists roughly 100,000 clones. The sample taken for sequencing was PBMCs. The source of these receptors is a woman aged 25 to 45 in good health and CMV-seronegative. The conserved cysteine and the conserved F or W are not part of the CDR3 here.

J gene: TRBJ2-1
V gene: TRBV10-1
CDR3 protein: ASSRGAQNEQF

J gene: TRBJ2-5
V gene: TRBV28
CDR3 protein: ATGDTQETQY

J gene: TRBJ1-4
V gene: TRBV5-1
CDR3 protein: ASSFGQGNEKLF

J gene: TRBJ2-7
V gene: TRBV2
CDR3 protein: ASNWDRGNEQY

J gene: TRBJ2-5
V gene: TRBV27
CDR3 protein: ASSFLGQGETQY

J gene: TRBJ2-2
V gene: TRBV7-3
CDR3 protein: ASSLHGQGTTGELF

J gene: TRBJ1-5
V gene: TRBV11-2
CDR3 protein: ASSSTGRDNQPQH

J gene: TRBJ2-6
V gene: TRBV28
CDR3 protein: ASSGTAISGANVLT

J gene: TRBJ1-2
V gene: TRBV5-1
CDR3 protein: ASSLGSGNYGYT

J gene: TRBJ2-2
V gene: TRBV7-3
CDR3 protein: ASSLDGGGNGELF

J gene: TRBJ1-2
V gene: TRBV28
CDR3 protein: ASETGNNYGYT

J gene: TRBJ2-1
V gene: TRBV19
CDR3 protein: ASRTTREETNEQF

J gene: TRBJ2-3
V gene: TRBV27
CDR3 protein: ASSTRTSGKADTQY

J gene: TRBJ1-2
V gene: TRBV27
CDR3 protein: ASSQRGADGGYT

J gene: TRBJ1-6
V gene: TRBV30
CDR3 protein: AWSRTAYNSPLH

J gene: TRBJ2-1
V gene: TRBV5-4
CDR3 protein: ASSLRGEQF

J gene: TRBJ1-1
V gene: TRBV6-4
CDR3 protein: ASSESAGSLNTEAF

J gene: TRBJ1-2
V gene: TRBV28
CDR3 protein: ASTLVGQLYGYT

J gene: TRBJ1-4
V gene: TRBV5-1
CDR3 protein: ASSLQGRSGEKLF

J gene: TRBJ1-1
V gene: TRBV18
CDR3 protein: ASSPPAGDLNTEAF

J gene: TRBJ2-1
V gene: TRBV13
CDR3 protein: ASSLGWGGLHNEQF

J gene: TRBJ2-2
V gene: TRBV11-2
CDR3 protein: ASSSNGGRGGELF

J gene: TRBJ2-2
V gene: TRBV2
CDR3 protein: ASSKKSGVNTGELF

J gene: TRBJ2-1
V gene: TRBV9
CDR3 protein: ASSVAGGPYNEQF

J gene: TRBJ2-1
V gene: TRBV21-1
CDR3 protein: ASPWRQGNEQF

J gene: TRBJ1-5
V gene: TRBV6-5
CDR3 protein: ASSWTGNQPQH

J gene: TRBJ2-7
V gene: TRBV9
CDR3 protein: ASSAQLPEGQPYSYEQY

J gene: TRBJ2-1
V gene: TRBV5-4
CDR3 protein: ASSGSQGTEQF

J gene: TRBJ2-1
V gene: TRBV5-1
CDR3 protein: ASTLRTGDNEQF

J gene: TRBJ1-3
V gene: TRBV19
CDR3 protein: ASSPVATDASGNTIY

J gene: TRBJ2-1
V gene: TRBV10-2
CDR3 protein: ASSDWTSGMNEQF

J gene: TRBJ1-5
V gene: TRBV19
CDR3 protein: ASTDWNQPQH

J gene: TRBJ1-2
V gene: TRBV28
CDR3 protein: ASDYLRGKGAYGYT

J gene: TRBJ2-2
V gene: TRBV27
CDR3 protein: ASSPRQGIGRGENTGELF

J gene: TRBJ1-2
V gene: TRBV6-6
CDR3 protein: ASSYATGLYGYT

J gene: TRBJ2-1
V gene: TRBV11-1
CDR3 protein: ASSPPIARTSGYNEQF

J gene: TRBJ1-4
V gene: TRBV6-6
CDR3 protein: ASSYSSDRDEKLF

J gene: TRBJ1-4
V gene: TRBV5-6
CDR3 protein: ASSHRGLLLEKLF

J gene: TRBJ1-6
V gene: TRBV6-4
CDR3 protein: ASSRDSYNSPLH

J gene: -
V gene: TRBV5-1
CDR3 protein: ASSLDSLAYEQY

J gene: TRBJ2-1
V gene: TRBV6-4
CDR3 protein: ASSDSGREQF

J gene: TRBJ2-3
V gene: TRBV27
CDR3 protein: ASSLSEGSFADTQY

J gene: TRBJ2-7
V gene: TRBV7-6
CDR3 protein: ASSEGLSQGEQY

J gene: TRBJ1-4
V gene: TRBV28
CDR3 protein: ASSFLSGQNEKLF

J gene: TRBJ1-3
V gene: TRBV5-1
CDR3 protein: ASGPTVSGNTIY

J gene: TRBJ1-4
V gene: TRBV29-1
CDR3 protein: SVADRGKLF

J gene: TRBJ1-5
V gene: TRBV28
CDR3 protein: ASSFVTQPQH

J gene: TRBJ2-3
V gene: TRBV28
CDR3 protein: ASSREGSTDTQY

J gene: TRBJ1-4
V gene: TRBV28
CDR3 protein: ASTPGNEKLF

J gene: TRBJ1-3
V gene: TRBV27
CDR3 protein: ASSASATGPSSGNTIY

J gene: TRBJ1-3
V gene: TRBV18
CDR3 protein: ASSPSSGNTIY

J gene: TRBJ2-5
V gene: TRBV2
CDR3 protein: ASSEALRQETQY